A single sample gave rise to the 13 T cell receptor beta chains below, sequenced in a study of shared clonotypes between healthy human individuals. This table comes from immunoSEQ multiplex PCR, and its TCRdb copy is limited to in-frame clones, with some not included. Of fewer than 1.6 million clones listed, approximately 98.5% are singletons. The sample was naive CD4+ T cells sorted from blood. The sample's subset: CD45RA+ positively selected. The receptor source for this set is a man aged 30 to 39 in good health.

The chain employs TRBV2 and TRBJ2-7; 7 bases are a match to TRBD1. This CDR3 has 14 residues. The V gene end was trimmed by 4 bases and the J gene end by 2 bases; junction bases not matched to a gene: 5. From germline, CDR1 is SNHLY and CDR2 FYNNEI. CDR3 sequence (DNA): TGTGCCAGCAGTGGTTGGGACAGCACCTACGAGCAGTACTTC. Protein product: CASSGWDSTYEQYF.

This clone appeared once. The chain carries TRBV27 and TRBJ2-5, with D hard to call. CDR3 length equals 12 residues. V lost 4 bases, J lost 2 bases, and 5 bases lay in between. In germline, CDR1 is MNHEY, CDR2 SMNVEV (reference sequence). The CDR3, as DNA: TGTGCCAGCAGTTCAAATCAAGAGACCCAGTACTTC. Residues: CASSSNQETQYF.

The chain has TRBV7-9 and TRBJ2-5; D unclear. The V gene lost 1 base and the J gene lost 4 bases, with 4 bases spanning the gap. This CDR3 comprises 12 residues. The germline V gene has CDR1 SEHNR and CDR2 FQNEAQ (reference sequence). CDR3 sequence (DNA): TGTGCCAGCAGCTTAGTTCTAGAGACCCAGTACTTC. It codes for CASSLVLETQYF.

The chain carries TRBV9 and TRBJ2-2, with a weak D call TRBD2 (6 bases). The germline CDR1 and CDR2 sequences are SGDLS and YYNGEE. This CDR3 has 16 residues. V lost 0 bases and J 5 bases, leaving 14 bases between the germline ends. The CDR3 DNA reads as TGTGCCAGCAGCGTAGTCCCACGGAGCGGGACCGGGGAGCTGTTTTTT. Its protein is CASSVVPRSGTGELFF.

The V gene is TRBV6-1, the J gene TRBJ2-3, with unresolved D. V shed 1 base and J shed 0 bases, with 5 bases lying between them. This CDR3 has 14 residues. Germline values: CDR1 MNHNS, CDR2 SASEGT. CDR3 nucleotide sequence: TGTGCCAGCAGTGAAGACTCTAGCACAGATACGCAGTATTTT. Its translation is CASSEDSSTDTQYF.

The rearrangement links TRBV9 to TRBJ1-4; D remains unclear. The V and J ends lost 3 bases and 0 bases respectively, with 15 bases between them. The germline gives CDR1 SGDLS, CDR2 YYNGEE. The CDR3 spans 17 residues. CDR3 protein: CASSAGLNQATNEKLFF. CDR3 nucleotides: TGTGCCAGCAGCGCCGGTCTCAACCAAGCAACTAATGAAAAACTGTTTTTT.

This rearrangement joins TRBV6-1 to TRBJ2-5; possibly TRBD1 for D (6 bases). V was shortened by 6 bases and J by 5 bases, with 16 bases between the two germline ends. Germline V gives CDR1 MNHNS, CDR2 SASEGT. This CDR3 comprises 14 residues. This CDR3 reads CASRWEQGTETQYF. The CDR3 DNA reads TGTGCCAGCAGATGGGAACAGGGTACCGAGACCCAGTACTTC.

This clone has just one count. The V and J genes are TRBV4-3 and TRBJ2-3; tentatively, D is TRBD2 (6 bases). Trimming pared 4 bases from V and 2 bases from J, leaving 16 bases between. Germline CDR1 and CDR2: LGHNA and YSLEER. The CDR3 is 16 amino acids. In nucleotides, the CDR3 is TGCGCCAGCAGCCCGTCTAGCGCTCTATACACAGATACGCAGTATTTT. This codes for CASSPSSALYTDTQYF.

The V gene is TRBV7-9, the J gene TRBJ1-2, with TRBD1 matching 12 bases. This CDR3 comprises 15 residues. V was clipped by 4 bases and J by 7 bases; unmatched bases: 7. Per germline, CDR1 SEHNR and CDR2 FQNEAQ (reference sequence). The CDR3 coding sequence is TGTGCCAGCAGCTCGCCGGGACAGGGGGCTAGTGGCTACACCTTC. It translates to CASSSPGQGASGYTF.

The chain joins TRBV27 to TRBJ2-1; perhaps D is TRBD1 or TRBD2 (5 bases each). V was pared by 5 bases and J by 9 bases, with 17 bases between. The CDR3 is 14 amino acids. Germline V gene sequence: CDR1 MNHEY, CDR2 SMNVEV (reference sequence). The CDR3, as DNA: TGTGCCAGCAGTACCGATGGGACGAGGGTTGAGCAGTTCTTC. It translates to CASSTDGTRVEQFF.

CDR3 bases: TGTGCCAGCAGCTTAGCAACGAGAGACGACAGGGCCCGTTCCTACGAGCAGTACTTC. Encoded protein: CASSLATRDDRARSYEQYF. The rearrangement uses TRBV7-9 and TRBJ2-7; 7 positions agree with TRBD1. Unmatched junction bases numbered 15, after V lost 0 bases and J lost 1 base. CDR1 SEHNR and CDR2 FQNEAQ come from the germline V gene (reference sequence). The CDR3 spans 19 residues.

This sequence joins TRBV6-5 and TRBJ2-5; 10 nucleotides agree with TRBD2. V dropped 5 bases and J dropped 1; count of bases not matched to a gene: 1. Germline V lookup: CDR1 MNHEY, CDR2 SVGAGI. This CDR3 region has 14 residues. This CDR3 is CASSRTSGQETQYF. CDR3 DNA: TGTGCCAGCAGTCGGACTAGCGGCCAAGAGACCCAGTACTTC.

About this clone: The sample carries other DNA sequences with the same CDR3. This sequence joins TRBV18 and TRBJ2-7, with 8 bases identical to TRBD2. Germline loops: CDR1 KGHSH, CDR2 LQKENI. CDR3 size: 14 residues. V lost 3 bases to trimming and J lost 4 bases; unmatched junction nucleotides: 5. CDR3 sequence (DNA): TGTGCCAGCTCACCTGTAGCGGGAAGTTACGAGCAGTACTTC. This codes for CASSPVAGSYEQYF.